This T cell receptor beta chain was captured in a study of cytomegalovirus exposure and HLA in healthy donors (dated by TCRdb to the late 2010s). Context from the whole study: In an earlier analysis of some 610 of the donors, 276 Gb of sequence data and just under 120 million unique TCR beta sequences from about 179 million T cells were reported. Typing coverage differed by locus: A, B, C, DRB1 and DQB1 were typed in roughly 620-630 donors, DQA1 in 522, DPA1 in 600 to 610, and DPB1 in 400 to 490. The later analysis used no new phenotypic data to find candidate immune exposures, relying instead on TCR beta sequences and their occurrence across donors. Besides the first cohort of around 670 subjects, a separate validation cohort made up of about 120 different subjects was used. To predict cytomegalovirus infection status, the study brought together high-throughput TCR immunosequencing, statistical association of individual TCRs with disease status, and machine learning. Alongside the repertoire data, information on donor age, sex, ethnicity and CMV serostatus was compiled. An earlier analysis of about 620 of the donors applied high-throughput TCR beta sequencing to assess whether each TCR beta V gene segment acted as functional or pseudogenic. Class I and class II HLA loci were covered by the typing at four-digit resolution. All discovery cohort repertoires had been generated on a single sequencing platform. In a later analysis, previously published TCR beta repertoires from several hundred donors were re-analyzed and high-resolution HLA genotyping was added so that TCR occurrence patterns could be studied. An early release that covered roughly 600 HLA-typed donors contained around 300 gigabases of sequencing data and tens of millions of unique TCR sequences. Of the approximately 400 genotyped donors, 75% to 85% were placed in the genetic ancestry cluster associated with self-reported Caucasian donors. The study used immunosequencing to profile the T cell repertoires of 670 or so subjects and linked those repertoires to cytomegalovirus serostatus. The study aimed to test whether signatures of past pathogen exposure could be identified by cataloging public T cell receptors. A later genetic analysis used genome-wide SNP genotypes for about 60% of the roughly 700 donors, treating that subset as a discovery cohort. On average, around 240,000 unique TCR beta nucleotide sequences were sequenced per donor among several hundred genotyped donors of the cohort, with 15% to 20% of those sequences being non-productive. Several DR-DQ haplotypes were treated as single units for association and clustering because of strong linkage in the cohort. What the study reported, not specific to this receptor: The cohort was sequenced for TCR beta chains only, and without alpha or paired-chain data the features that could be detected were limited. The only immune exposure information available for the cohort was CMV serostatus. Specific HLA alleles were associated with 18,000 or so TCR beta sequences at a false discovery rate of 0.05 in a later analysis. The authors suggested that the approach could potentially be generalized to other disease states and immunological phenotypes. Several of the top co-occurrence clusters appeared to be linked to parvovirus B19, influenza, CMV and Epstein-Barr virus, according to a later analysis. In a later genetic analysis, fewer N-insertions in productive TCRs were reported among donors in an Asian-associated ancestry cluster than the approximately 710-donor mean. A few of the identified cytomegalovirus-associated TCR beta chains were confirmed in vitro to be specific for cytomegalovirus antigens. According to a later analysis, most CMV-associated TCR beta chains appeared to be HLA-restricted, and the HLA associations seemed to be driven largely by CMV exposure. A later analysis found that HLA-associated TCR beta chains were more clonally expanded and had lower generation probabilities than equally common non-associated chains. Because HLA typing was unavailable for some donors at each locus, only the typed subset was used in association tests. In both the original and validation cohorts, the classifier was reported to diagnose cytomegalovirus status with high specificity and sensitivity. Most TCR sequences were seen in very few donors, while some public TCRs were found in many individuals. A further reported finding was that TCR beta sequences accurately predicted the HLA-A and HLA-B alleles for most subjects in the first cohort. A cluster of highly shared sequence variants was judged likely to represent a technical artifact of the sequencing pipeline. An association between a missense DCLRE1C variant and V-gene and J-gene trimming of TCR beta chains was found in a later genetic analysis and replicated in an independent cohort. When HLA alleles, especially DR and DQ, strongly co-occurred, TCR associations were difficult to assign to individual alleles. Sequencing depth was assumed to be roughly uniform across donors in the presence/absence analyses, though that assumption may not hold. The study gave a list of some 150 TCR beta chains associated with cytomegalovirus. In a later analysis, TCR association rates were found to vary across HLA loci, with the most associated TCRs seen for DRB1 alleles and the fewest for HLA-C alleles. Correlated functional status among segregating V segments might be attributable to linkage disequilibrium, but an unknown experimental factor could not be ruled out. Because counts were too low, more than 15 rarely observed V segments, including chromosome 9 orphons, were left out of the earlier analysis of roughly 600 of the donors. An earlier analysis of some 590 of the donors showed that most TCR beta V segments appeared in productive rearrangements either about 90% or about 30% of the time, which broadly matched IMGT annotations.

The cohort was made up of roughly 670 healthy bone marrow donors. At the time of sampling, every cohort member was nominally healthy, though immune exposures that went unrecorded were likely present. The donor tested CMV seropositive and was one of the 289 seropositive cohort members. A peripheral blood sample was provided by each donor, and peripheral blood mononuclear cells were used for TCR beta sequencing. Genomic DNA was extracted from the blood cell samples with the Qiagen DNeasy Blood Extraction Kit. Receptors were amplified or captured by the immunoSEQ multiplex PCR assay. For the multiplex PCR, a mixture combining 60 forward primers for TCR Vbeta segments and 13 reverse primers for TCR Jbeta segments was used. The CDR3 region of rearranged TCR beta genes was amplified from genomic DNA by a multiplex PCR assay. On the Illumina HiSeq System, the amplified TCR beta libraries were sequenced as 87-base-pair reads. Per the source publication's procedure: In a later analysis, tens of millions of unique TCR beta chains were counted across the 666 repertoires, and approximately 11 million of these chains were shared by at least two donors. Raw reads were error-corrected and collapsed into unique sequences by a nearest-neighbor algorithm in which closely related sequences were merged to remove PCR and sequencing errors. To assign V, D and J gene segments, CDR3 sequences were aligned to IMGT reference sequences. Each retained sequence needed at least a six-nucleotide match to both a V gene segment and a J gene segment. A rearrangement counted as productive if the CDR3 had no stop codons and remained in frame with V and J, and every other rearrangement counted as non-productive. Following IMGT convention, CDR3 was defined as the stretch from the second conserved V-encoded cysteine to the conserved J-encoded phenylalanine. The earlier analysis of 500 to 650 of the donors excluded any sequence lacking an unambiguous match to a single V gene segment. In an earlier analysis of approximately 610 of the donors, V segments were called functional above 56.7% productive rearrangements and were called segregating when the between-donor standard deviation exceeded 5%. A statistical classification framework was developed to diagnose cytomegalovirus status using the catalog of TCR beta chain sequences. V and J gene assignment, in a later analysis, came from comparing TCR nucleotide sequences with IMGT/GENE-DB human TR gene sequences. The TCRdist pipeline was used in a later analysis to assign CDR3 sequences and most-parsimonious VDJ recombination scenarios. A later analysis defined each TCR beta chain by its CDR3 amino acid sequence plus V-gene family, and excluded reads lacking a unique V-gene family. In a later analysis, approximately 640 highly shared, low-generation-probability nucleotide sequences were removed to address suspected cross-contamination and a sequencing artifact. In a later analysis, a clonal expansion index for each public chain was calculated from normalized within-repertoire ranks of inferred template counts. Generation probabilities in a later analysis came from a VDJ recombination model fitted to out-of-frame rearrangements, and those results were checked against IGoR. Hypergeometric tests were used in a later analysis to score TCR-TCR, TCR-HLA and TCR-CMV co-occurrence, with a repertoire-size bias correction applied to the TCR pairs. False discovery rates were estimated in a later analysis by permuting HLA or CMV assignments 20 times. A later analysis grouped co-occurring TCRs with DBSCAN, adding TCRdist sequence similarity when clustering within HLA-allele-positive subsets. For co-occurrence clustering, repertoires with fewer than 30,000 or more than 120,000 public chains were excluded, along with 5 or 6 repertoires with anomalous nucleotide sharing. The immuneACCESS repertoire file appears here via TCRdb, limited to in-frame rearrangements. These files lack a portion of the clones; in checked studies, under half of the deficit traces to unresolved V genes, and the cause of the others is not known. V and J calls and clone size are those listed in that table; D and trimming were worked out from the DNA. The sample table records fewer than 200,000 clones; 82% of these occur just once. The ten largest clonotypes hold over 1.2% of the sample.

A word on this clone: Its antigen specificity is not known. No base quality values were provided; no much bigger clone lies one nucleotide off.

The receptor was derived from a girl aged 5-17 years in good health and CMV-seropositive. Source material: PBMCs.

The sequence in DNA is TGCAGCGTGGCCGGGACAGGGTTATCGGGTACGTCCTACAATGAGCAGTTCTTC. It translates as CSVAGTGLSGTSYNEQFF. This receptor chain uses TRBV29-1 and TRBJ2-1, with 9 bases aligning to TRBD1. The CDR3 numbers 18 residues from cysteine through phenylalanine. Of the read, only the CDR3 DNA is kept; its 54 bases are in frame from base 1. The germline V gene sets CDR1 to SQVTM and CDR2 to ANQGSEA. V is trimmed back by 6 bases and J by 1 base, and the junction contains 16 bases that no gene match accounts for.